The source of this TCR beta chain is a study of control samples from healthy donors and cancer patients. This clone was seen only once. This CDR3 is 15 amino acids long. The trim removed 4 bases at V and 4 bases at J, leaving 5 bases unmatched. CDR1 and CDR2 from the germline V gene are SGHNT and YYREEE (reference sequence). Sequencing was performed with immunoSEQ multiplex PCR; in TCRdb, only in-frame clones are kept and a portion is missing. In the table there are 200,000 or so clones, 91% of which are singletons. The V call is TRBV5-4, the J call TRBJ2-7; TRBD2 aligns across 13 bases. The specimen sequenced was blood. The sequence was obtained from a man in his thirties or forties in good health. The CDR3 region is CASSRTSGGDYEQYF. As DNA, the CDR3 is TGTGCCAGCAGCCGGACTAGCGGGGGAGATTACGAGCAGTACTTC.